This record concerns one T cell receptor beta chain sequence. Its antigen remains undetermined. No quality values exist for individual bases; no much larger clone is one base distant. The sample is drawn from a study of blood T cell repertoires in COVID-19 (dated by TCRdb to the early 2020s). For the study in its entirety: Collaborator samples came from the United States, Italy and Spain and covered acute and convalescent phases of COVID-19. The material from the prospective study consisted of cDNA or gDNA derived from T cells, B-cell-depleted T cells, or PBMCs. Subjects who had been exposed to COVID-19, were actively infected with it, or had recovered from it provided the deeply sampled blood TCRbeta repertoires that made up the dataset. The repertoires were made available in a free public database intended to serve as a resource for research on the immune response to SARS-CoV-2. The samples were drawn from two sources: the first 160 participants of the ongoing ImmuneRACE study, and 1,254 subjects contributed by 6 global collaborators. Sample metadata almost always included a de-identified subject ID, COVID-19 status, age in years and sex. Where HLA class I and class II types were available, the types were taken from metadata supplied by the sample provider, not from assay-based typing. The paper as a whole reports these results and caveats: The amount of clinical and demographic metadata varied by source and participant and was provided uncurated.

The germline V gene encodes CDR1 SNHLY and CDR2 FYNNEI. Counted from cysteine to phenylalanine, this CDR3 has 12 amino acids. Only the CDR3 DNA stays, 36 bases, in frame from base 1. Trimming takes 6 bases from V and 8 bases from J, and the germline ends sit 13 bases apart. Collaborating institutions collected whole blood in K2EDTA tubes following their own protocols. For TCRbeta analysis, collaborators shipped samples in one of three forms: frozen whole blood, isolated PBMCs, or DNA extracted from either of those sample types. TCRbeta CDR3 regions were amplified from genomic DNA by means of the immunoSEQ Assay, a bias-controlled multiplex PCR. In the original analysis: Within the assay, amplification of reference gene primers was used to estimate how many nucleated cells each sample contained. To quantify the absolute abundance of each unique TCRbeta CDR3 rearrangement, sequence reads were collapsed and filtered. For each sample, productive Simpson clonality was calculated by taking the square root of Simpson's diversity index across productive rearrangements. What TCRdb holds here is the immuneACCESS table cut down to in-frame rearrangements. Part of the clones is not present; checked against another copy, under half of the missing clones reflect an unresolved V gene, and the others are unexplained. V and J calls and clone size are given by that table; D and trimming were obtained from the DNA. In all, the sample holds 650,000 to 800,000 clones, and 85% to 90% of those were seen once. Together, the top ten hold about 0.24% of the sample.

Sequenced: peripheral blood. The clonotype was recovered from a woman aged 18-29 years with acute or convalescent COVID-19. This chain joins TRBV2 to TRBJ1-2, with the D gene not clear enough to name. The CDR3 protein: CASSLLKRGYTF. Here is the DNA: TGTGCCAGCAGCCTCCTCAAGCGGGGCTACACCTTC.